This T cell receptor beta chain was sequenced during a study of blood T cell repertoires in COVID-19. The overall study: COVID-19 samples collected from the United States, Italy and Spain covered acute and convalescent phases. T cells, B-cell-depleted T cells, or PBMCs provided the cDNA or gDNA that served as material.

Methods used by the authors: For nucleated cells, counts were estimated from reference gene primer amplification. Some clones are missing from TCRdb's copy, which holds only in-frame ones; the method was immunoSEQ multiplex PCR. V and J calls and clone size are copied from that table; D and trimming were computed from the DNA. This table holds some 75,000 clones, 75% to 90% found once. Germline lookup yields CDR1 SGHVS and CDR2 FQNEAQ. The CDR3 is 15 residues long. The J segment lost 5 bases and the V segment lost 0 bases, leaving 6 bases of the junction unmatched. The sequence was obtained from a man aged 60 to 69 with acute or convalescent COVID-19. The rearrangement uses TRBV7-8 and TRBJ2-5; 7 nucleotides line up with TRBD2. Sample: peripheral blood. The CDR3 bases are TGTGCCAGCAGCTTAGCTCCGGGAGGTAGGGAGACCCAGTACTTC. Protein sequence: CASSLAPGGRETQYF. Full variable domain (rest looked up from reference TRBV7-8 and TRBJ2-5): GAGVSQSPRYKVAKRGQDVALRCDPISGHVSLFWYQQALGQGPEFLTYFQNEAQLDKSGLPSDRFFAERPEGSVSTLKIQRTQQEDSAVYLCASSLAPGGRETQYFGPGTRLLVL.